This TCR beta chain appears in the sequencing data of a study of vaccination effects on CD4 cells after COVID-19. The V and J ends lost 0 bases and 7 bases respectively, with 16 bases between them. The CDR3 contains 17 residues. CDR1 is LNHDA, CDR2 SQIVND, per germline (reference sequence). Under the ViraFEST assay, PBMC were stimulated with viral peptide pools so that antigen-specific CD4+ T cells expanded. Sequencing was performed afterwards. When nine to ten days of culture had elapsed, CD4+ T cells were isolated. Having tested negative for nucleocapsid antibodies, the vaccine recipients showed no prior SARS-CoV-2 infection. Roughly 2 million PBMC per well were cultured with approximately 10 IU/ml IL-2 and 8 to 10 ug/ml peptides. Libraries were prepared by immunoSEQ multiplex PCR; TCRdb keeps only in-frame clonotypes and omits some of them. The sample holds roughly 61,000 clones, 80% to 90% seen once.

Note on this clone: Antigen unknown.

Study outcomes and limitations: Vaccine-induced clones in healthy vaccinees cross-reacted with common cold coronaviruses in only 1 of 255 cases.

The source was CD4+ T cells from PBMCs cultured with HCoV-229E spike peptides, collected before COVID-19 vaccination. The gene calls are TRBV19 and TRBJ1-6, with D unclear. This TCR came from a human donor who received a COVID-19 vaccine. CDR3 coding DNA: TGTGCCAGTAGTATAGATAACGCCCCGGCGGACAATTCACCCCTCCACTTT. As protein: CASSIDNAPADNSPLHF.